This T cell receptor beta chain comes out of a study of T cells in Graves' hyperthyroidism and ophthalmopathy. The CDR3 runs 13 residues. Germline V gives CDR1 ENHRY, CDR2 SYGVKD. This clonotype was counted a single time. Its antigen remains unidentified. Regions amplified from RNA transcripts were the TCR beta CDR3 regions. HTBI primers were the set used in a first-round RT-PCR of the TCR CDR3. MiXCR, run by TCRdb on the multiplex PCR reads, gives a single entry per CDR3 protein. The data hold around 700,000 distinct CDR3 sequences, with about a third observed a single time. Notes on the study in general: Ophthalmopathy was predicted by the model a median of approximately 6 months ahead of onset.

This sequence was found in a woman aged 40 to 50 with Graves' hyperthyroidism. The sequenced sample consisted of blood. This chain connects TRBV10-3 to TRBJ2-7; D unclear. The closer fit of TRBJ2-4 to the DNA end suggests the J call may be wrong. This chain's CDR3 is CAIRNGAKNIQYF. The CDR3 DNA sequence: TGTGCCATCAGGAACGGGGCCAAAAACATTCAGTACTTC.